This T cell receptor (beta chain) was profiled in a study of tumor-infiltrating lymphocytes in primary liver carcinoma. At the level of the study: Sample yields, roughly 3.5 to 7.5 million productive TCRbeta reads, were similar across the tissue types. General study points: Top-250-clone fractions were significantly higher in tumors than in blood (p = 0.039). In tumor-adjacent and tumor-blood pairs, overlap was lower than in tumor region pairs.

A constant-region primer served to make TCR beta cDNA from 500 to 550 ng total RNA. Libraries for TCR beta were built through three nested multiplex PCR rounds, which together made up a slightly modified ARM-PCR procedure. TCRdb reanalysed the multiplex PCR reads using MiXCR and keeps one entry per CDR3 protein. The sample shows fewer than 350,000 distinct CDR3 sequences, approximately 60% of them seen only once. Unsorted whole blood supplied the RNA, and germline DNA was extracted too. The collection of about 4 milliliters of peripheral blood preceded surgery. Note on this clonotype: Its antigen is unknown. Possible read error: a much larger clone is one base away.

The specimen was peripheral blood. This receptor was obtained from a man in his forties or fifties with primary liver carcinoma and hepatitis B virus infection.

The DNA for the CDR3 is TGTGCCAGCAGCTTAGGCCTAGTGGGAGGGGGCCATGAGCAGTTCTTC. It codes for CASSLGLVGGGHEQFF. This chain joins TRBV7-8 and TRBJ2-1, with D tentatively TRBD1 or TRBD2 (7 bases each). V lost 1 base, J lost 8 bases, and 18 bases lay in between. The CDR3 consists of 16 residues. Germline V gives CDR1 SGHVS, CDR2 FQNEAQ.